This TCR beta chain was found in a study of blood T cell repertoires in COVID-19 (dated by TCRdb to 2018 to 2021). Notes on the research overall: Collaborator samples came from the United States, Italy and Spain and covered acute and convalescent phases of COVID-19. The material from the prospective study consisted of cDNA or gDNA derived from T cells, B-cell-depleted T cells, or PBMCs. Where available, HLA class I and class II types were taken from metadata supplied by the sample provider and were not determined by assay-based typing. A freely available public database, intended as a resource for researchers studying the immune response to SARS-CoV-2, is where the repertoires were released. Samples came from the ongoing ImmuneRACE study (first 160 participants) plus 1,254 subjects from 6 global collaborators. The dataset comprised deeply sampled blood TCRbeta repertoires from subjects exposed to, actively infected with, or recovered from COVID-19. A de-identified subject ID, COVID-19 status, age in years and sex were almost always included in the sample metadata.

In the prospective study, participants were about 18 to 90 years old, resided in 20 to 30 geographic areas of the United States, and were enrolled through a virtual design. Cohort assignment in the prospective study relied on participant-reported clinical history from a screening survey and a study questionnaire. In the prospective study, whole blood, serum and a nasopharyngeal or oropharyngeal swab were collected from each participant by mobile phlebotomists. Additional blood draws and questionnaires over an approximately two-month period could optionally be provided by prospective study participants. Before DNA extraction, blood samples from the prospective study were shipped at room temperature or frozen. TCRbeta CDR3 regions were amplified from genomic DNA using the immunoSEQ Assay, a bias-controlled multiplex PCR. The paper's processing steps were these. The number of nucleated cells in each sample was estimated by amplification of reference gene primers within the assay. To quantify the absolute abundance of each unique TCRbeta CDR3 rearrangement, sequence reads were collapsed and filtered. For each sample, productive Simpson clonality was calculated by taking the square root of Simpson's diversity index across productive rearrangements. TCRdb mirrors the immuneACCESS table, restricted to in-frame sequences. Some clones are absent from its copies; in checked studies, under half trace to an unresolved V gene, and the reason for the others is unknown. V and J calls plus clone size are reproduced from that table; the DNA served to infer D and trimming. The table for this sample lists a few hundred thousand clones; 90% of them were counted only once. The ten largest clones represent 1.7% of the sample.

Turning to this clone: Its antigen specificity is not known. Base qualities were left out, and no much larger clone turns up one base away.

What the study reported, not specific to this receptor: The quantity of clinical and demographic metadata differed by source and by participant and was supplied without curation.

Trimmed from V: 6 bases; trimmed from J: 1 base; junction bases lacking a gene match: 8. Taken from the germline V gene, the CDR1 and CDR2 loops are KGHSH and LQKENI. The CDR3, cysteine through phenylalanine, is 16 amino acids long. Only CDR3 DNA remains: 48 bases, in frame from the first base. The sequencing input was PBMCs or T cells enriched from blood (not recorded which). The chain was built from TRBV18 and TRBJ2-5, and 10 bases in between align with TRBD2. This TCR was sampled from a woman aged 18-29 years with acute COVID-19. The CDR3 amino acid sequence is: CASSPGLAGAQETQYF. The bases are TGTGCCAGCTCCCCGGGGCTAGCGGGAGCCCAAGAGACCCAGTACTTC.